This T cell receptor beta chain comes out of a study of PD-L1 blockade in urothelial cancer. Study details: Researchers looked at the blood 3 weeks (second dose) and 6 weeks after treatment began. Study-level findings and limits: Durable-benefit patients expanded tumor-associated blood clones more at 3 weeks.

The time point denotes: peripheral blood 6 weeks after treatment start. Enrolled patients showed locally advanced or metastatic urothelial carcinoma. On this clone: Its antigen remains unidentified. The junction does not match germline at one end; this may be a read error.

The authors spiked synthetic TCR analog templates into each PCR. Assay: immunoSEQ multiplex PCR; the TCRdb copy retains only in-frame clones and omits some. In the table there are around 40,000 clones, about 85% of which are singletons. CDR1 is SGHDT, CDR2 YYEEEE, per germline. CDR3 length: 15 residues. The source was PBMCs, collected around atezolizumab (anti-PD-L1) treatment. This sequence was found in a man aged 70 or older with urothelial cancer. The chain couples TRBV5-6 to TRBJ2-1; 7 nucleotides match TRBD2. The CDR3 DNA is TGTGTCAGCATCCTCCTAGCGGACCTTTACAATGAGCAGTTCTTC. It specifies CVSILLADLYNEQFF.